What follows are 23 T cell receptor beta chains derived from one specimen sequenced in a study of cytomegalovirus exposure and HLA in healthy donors. PCR amplification relied on 60 Vbeta primers (plus 13 Jbeta primers). Libraries were prepared by immunoSEQ multiplex PCR; TCRdb keeps only in-frame clonotypes and omits some of them. The sample carries 150,000 to 200,000 clones, around 84% recorded once. Sequencing was carried out using PBMCs. The receptors were gathered from a woman between 18 and 30 years old in good health and CMV-seronegative.

This rearrangement joins TRBV6-5 to TRBJ1-3; D is possibly TRBD1 (5 bases). V was pared by 6 bases and J by 2 bases, with 11 bases between. The CDR3 is made up of 14 amino acids. The germline V gene encodes CDR1 MNHEY and CDR2 SVGAGI. CDR3 amino acids: CASRSGIPGNTIYF. CDR3 nucleotides: TGTGCCAGCAGGTCAGGGATTCCTGGAAACACCATATATTTT.

This clone is a singleton in its sample. The genes are TRBV11-2 and TRBJ2-7; D gene unclear. V lost 6 bases to trimming and J lost 0 bases, with 9 bases between them. The CDR3 contains 13 residues. Looked up from germline, CDR1 is SGHAT and CDR2 is FQNNGV. CDR3 region: CASSLSRSYEQYF. As DNA, the CDR3 is TGTGCCAGCAGTCTTTCCCGCTCCTACGAGCAGTACTTC. The variable domain in full, completed from reference TRBV11-2 and TRBJ2-7, reads EAGVAQSPRYKIIEKRQSVAFWCNPISGHATLYWYQQILGQGPKLLIQFQNNGVVDDSQLPKDRFSAERLKGVDSTLKIQPAKLEDSAVYLCASSLSRSYEQYFGPGTRLTVT.

For this clone: A read error may produce the germline difference seen at one junction end. The chain employs TRBV2 and TRBJ2-3, with TRBD1 identical over 7 bases. Germline V gives CDR1 SNHLY, CDR2 FYNNEI. This CDR3 is built from 14 residues. The CDR3 nucleotides read TGTGCCAGCACTGAACAGGGGATGAGGGATACGCAGTATTTT. Protein sequence: CASTEQGMRDTQYF.

CDR3 bases: TGTGCCACCAGCAGGTCCGGTGGCAATCAGCCCCAGCATTTT. Encoded protein: CATSRSGGNQPQHF. The genes are TRBV15 and TRBJ1-5; D is unresolved. The germline V gene has CDR1 LNHNV and CDR2 YYDKDF (reference sequence). V lost 3 bases and J lost 2, with 8 bases in between. This CDR3 has 14 amino acids.

The chain uses TRBV7-2 and TRBJ2-3; 10 bases are a match to TRBD1. Germline V lookup: CDR1 SGHTA, CDR2 FQGNSA. After removal of 3 bases from V and 3 bases from J, the junction contained 0 bases not matched to a gene. The CDR3 is 14 amino acids. The CDR3 loop reads CASSLGQGTDTQYF. The CDR3 region has the DNA TGTGCCAGCAGCTTGGGACAGGGGACAGATACGCAGTATTTT.

J is TRBJ2-1 and V is TRBV4-1; no clear D. The CDR3 runs to 18 residues. CDR1 MGHRA and CDR2 YSYEKL come from the germline V gene. The V and J ends lost 1 base and 3 bases respectively, with 19 bases between them. CDR3 sequence reads: CASSQGNLRGRFYNEQFF. CDR3 DNA sequence: TGCGCCAGCAGCCAAGGTAATCTTCGAGGCCGGTTCTACAATGAGCAGTTCTTC.

The chain combines TRBV27 with TRBJ1-2; 9 bases align to TRBD1. CDR1 and CDR2 from the germline V gene are MNHEY and SMNVEV (reference sequence). Unmatched junction bases numbered 10, after V lost 4 bases and J lost 4 bases. The length of the CDR3 is 16 residues. The CDR3 region is CASSSEPGQGSYGYTF. In DNA, the CDR3 is TGTGCCAGCAGTTCCGAACCGGGACAGGGATCCTATGGCTACACCTTC.

This clone was observed a handful of times. The rearrangement joins TRBV6-6 to TRBJ2-7; 9 positions match TRBD1. The CDR3 runs 12 residues. Germline CDR1 is MNHNY and CDR2 is SVGAGI (reference sequence). J gave up 13 bases and V 8 bases, and 12 bases lay outside the gene matches. The CDR3 spells CASLDRGIGPYF. The CDR3 coding sequence is TGTGCCAGCCTCGACAGGGGGATCGGCCCCTACTTC.

This sequence joins TRBV4-1 and TRBJ2-1, with TRBD1 identical over 9 bases. The J segment lost 8 bases and the V segment lost 3 bases, leaving 2 bases of the junction unmatched. This CDR3 has 13 amino acids. The germline CDR1 and CDR2 sequences are MGHRA and YSYEKL. CDR3 sequence reads: CASSQGTGYEQFF. In nucleotides, the CDR3 is TGCGCCAGCAGCCAGGGGACAGGGTATGAGCAGTTCTTC.

Here the CDR3 reads CASSYSIQGDTEAFF. The DNA of the CDR3 is TGTGCCAGCAGTTACTCGATACAGGGGGACACTGAAGCTTTCTTT. The rearrangement links TRBV6-5 to TRBJ1-1; TRBD1 matches 8 bases. Germline V CDR1 and CDR2: MNHEY, SVGAGI. This CDR3 is 15 amino acids long. V shed 0 bases, J shed 3 bases, and the junction held 3 bases outside the gene matches.

The V gene is TRBV4-1, the J gene TRBJ2-5; no clear D gene. CDR1 MGHRA and CDR2 YSYEKL come from the germline V gene. Deletions cut 3 bases from V and 1 base from J, with 12 bases between. The CDR3 totals 15 residues. CDR3 loop: CASSQFFKSQETQYF. Here the CDR3 DNA reads TGCGCCAGCAGCCAGTTCTTCAAGAGCCAAGAGACCCAGTACTTC.

V and J are TRBV7-9 and TRBJ1-6; D call uncertain. This CDR3 has 15 amino acids. V was cut by 1 base and J by 4 bases, with 8 bases left in between. Germline loops: CDR1 SEHNR, CDR2 FQNEAQ (reference sequence). Written as DNA, the CDR3 is TGTGCCAGCAGCTTAGTATCTCGGTATAATTCACCCCTCCACTTT. Protein: CASSLVSRYNSPLHF.

This clone turned up a few times. This chain uses TRBV29-1 with TRBJ1-1, with a tentative D call TRBD1 (5 bases). V was clipped by 0 bases and J by 5 bases, with 7 bases between them. The CDR3 runs 12 residues. CDR1 and CDR2 (germline): SQVTM, ANQGSEA. DNA of the CDR3: TGCAGCGTTGAAGATCGGGGGACTGAAGCTTTCTTT. It translates to CSVEDRGTEAFF.

This clone was seen once. The J gene is TRBJ1-2, the V gene TRBV5-6, with 8 bases aligning to TRBD1. The germline V gene has CDR1 SGHDT and CDR2 YYEEEE. This CDR3 has 14 amino acids. J gave up 5 bases and V 2 bases, and 5 bases lay outside the gene matches. This CDR3 is CASSLRTGLYGYTF. The DNA for the CDR3 is TGTGCCAGCAGCTTAAGGACAGGGTTGTATGGCTACACCTTC.

This clone was counted only a few times. The chain is built from TRBV5-1 and TRBJ1-4; 8 bases match TRBD1. Germline-derived CDR1 and CDR2 are SGHRS and YFSETQ. V shed 4 bases, J shed 3 bases, and the junction held 8 bases outside the gene matches. The CDR3 sequence is 16 residues long. In DNA, the CDR3 is TGCGCCAGCAGCCGGGGACAGGAGATTCCTAATGAAAAACTGTTTTTT. It encodes CASSRGQEIPNEKLFF.

In DNA form, the CDR3 reads TGTGCCAGTAGTATTCTACCCAATCAGCCCCAGCATTTT. Translation gives CASSILPNQPQHF. The rearrangement joins TRBV19 to TRBJ1-5; D is uncertain. Trimming left V 3 bases short and J 3 bases short, with 6 bases between. The length of the CDR3 is 13 residues. The germline V gene encodes CDR1 LNHDA and CDR2 SQIVND (reference sequence).

This clone was recorded only once. The V and J genes are TRBV7-2 and TRBJ1-5, with 9 bases lining up with TRBD1. The CDR3 totals 15 residues. J was trimmed by 6 bases and V by 4 bases; bases with no gene match: 7. Germline CDR1 is SGHTA and CDR2 is FQGNSA. The CDR3 sequence is CASSSYRGRSQPQHF. The CDR3 bases are TGTGCCAGCAGCTCCTACAGGGGGCGAAGTCAGCCCCAGCATTTT.

The chain joins TRBV2 to TRBJ1-3; tentatively, D is TRBD1 (6 bases). Germline lookup yields CDR1 SNHLY and CDR2 FYNNEI. Trimming took 8 bases from V and 4 from J, leaving 21 bases between them. The CDR3 has 16 residues. DNA for the CDR3: TGTGCCAGCGTCGGAAGGGGGTTTTCAGCCGGAAACACCATATATTTT. Encoded protein: CASVGRGFSAGNTIYF.

The rearrangement links TRBV2 to TRBJ2-5; TRBD2 aligns across 8 bases. The ends lost 6 bases at V and 5 bases at J; junction bases unmatched: 8. The length of the CDR3 is 14 residues. Per germline, CDR1 SNHLY and CDR2 FYNNEI. The CDR3, as DNA: TGTGCCAGCAGACTAGCGCGGGAGGTGGAGACCCAGTACTTC. Its translation is CASRLAREVETQYF.

There are a few counts of this clone. The chain carries TRBV10-3 and TRBJ2-7, with TRBD1 matching over 8 bases. This CDR3 has 14 residues. Germline trimming cut 5 bases from V and 2 bases from J; bases unmatched to any gene: 5. Germline V lookup: CDR1 ENHRY, CDR2 SYGVKD. CDR3 loop: CAISYRQGPYEQYF. The CDR3 coding sequence is TGTGCCATCAGTTACCGACAGGGGCCCTACGAGCAGTACTTC.

The chain couples TRBV6-5 to TRBJ1-1, with D maybe TRBD1 (5 bases). This CDR3 region has 15 residues. Germline V gives CDR1 MNHEY, CDR2 SVGAGI. V lost 6 bases, J lost 7 bases, and 21 bases lay in between. The CDR3 region has the DNA TGTGCCAGCAGCAGTCCGGGACTTAATGCAGGTGAAGCTTTCTTT. Translated, it gives CASSSPGLNAGEAFF.

The rearrangement links TRBV5-5 to TRBJ2-5; D is perhaps TRBD2 (5 bases). Trimming shortened V by 3 bases and J by 1 base, and 13 bases separated the two germline ends. This CDR3 is built from 15 residues. Germline CDR1 and CDR2: SGHKS and YYEKEE (reference sequence). CDR3 nucleotides: TGTGCCAGCAGCTCCCCTCACCTAGCCCAAGAGACCCAGTACTTC. Residues: CASSSPHLAQETQYF. The full variable domain, with the rest looked up from reference TRBV5-5 and TRBJ2-5, is DAGVTQSPTHLIKTRGQQVTLRCSPISGHKSVSWYQQVLGQGPQFIFQYYEKEERGRGNFPDRFSARQFPNYSSELNVNALLLGDSALYLCASSSPHLAQETQYFGPGTRLLVL.

J is TRBJ2-7 and V is TRBV7-9; 14 bases are shared with TRBD2. The CDR3 is made up of 18 amino acids. The ends lost 1 base at V and 1 base at J; junction bases unmatched: 6. Germline loops: CDR1 SEHNR, CDR2 FQNEAQ (reference sequence). CDR3 nucleotide sequence: TGTGCCAGCAGCTTAGTTGGGACTAGCGGGGGCCCTTCCTACGAGCAGTACTTC. Residues: CASSLVGTSGGPSYEQYF.